This T cell receptor beta chain was identified during a study of CD8+ T cells in alopecia areata. Study-level findings and limits: Compared with normal scalp, lesional scalp had higher clonality and more expanded CD8+ clones.

Note on this clone: The antigen is undetermined.

Extraction of RNA preceded its reverse transcription into cDNA, which served as the sequencing template. The repertoire was sequenced with immunoSEQ multiplex PCR; TCRdb's copy has only in-frame clones and lacks some. The sample shows about 220,000 clones, 50% to 60% of them seen only once. Specified treatment: oral pan-JAK inhibitor, 5-10 mg twice daily. In germline, CDR1 is SGHVS, CDR2 FNYEAQ. J was trimmed by 5 bases and V by 5 bases; bases with no gene match: 7. The CDR3 has 16 residues. This TCR was recovered from a human donor with alopecia areata. The sequences come from CD4+ T cells sorted from blood, collected at week 4, from a patient treated with tofacitinib. The rearrangement uses TRBV7-6 and TRBJ2-1; 12 bases are a match to TRBD2. The CDR3 reads CASSPTRTSGDNEQFF. The CDR3 bases are TGTGCCAGCAGCCCGACAAGGACTAGCGGGGACAATGAGCAGTTCTTC. The whole variable domain, filled in from reference TRBV7-6 and TRBJ2-1, reads GAGVSQSPRYKVTKRGQDVALRCDPISGHVSLYWYRQALGQGPEFLTYFNYEAQQDKSGLPNDRFSAERPEGSISTLTIQRTEQRDSAMYRCASSPTRTSGDNEQFFGPGTRLTVL.